Sequencing of this TCR beta chain was carried out in a study of blood T cells in healthy people across ages. The CDR3 contains 14 residues. From germline, CDR1 is SQVTM and CDR2 ANQGSEA. Peripheral blood from each donor was collected in a volume of 8 to 10 milliliters. The authors isolated at least 6 million PBMCs per sample. About this clonotype itself: The antigen remains unidentified. With a much larger clone just one base away, this may be a read error.

It was with a sample-barcoded 5' primer and a J-beta primer mix that a second PCR of about 6 to 11 cycles was run. A template-switch adaptor containing 12 random nucleotides labeled each cDNA molecule. In TCRdb, the 5' RACE reads were re-called with MiXCR into one record per CDR3 protein. The sample yields around 1.5 million distinct CDR3 sequences, 34% seen once. General study points: The unsorted PBMCs prevented any conclusive comparison of naive versus antigen-experienced cells.

The sequencing sample was made of blood. The V gene is TRBV29-1, the J gene TRBJ2-3; weak D call: TRBD1 (6 bases). The receptor was isolated from a woman in her 30s in good health. The DNA of the CDR3 is TGCAGCGCTGAAGGGGACACTAGCACAGATACGCAGTATTTT. It is translated as CSAEGDTSTDTQYF.